The 20 T cell receptor beta chains presented below share a single source sample, sequenced in a study of blood T cells in healthy people across ages. With a J-beta primer mix and a sample-barcoded 5' primer, a second PCR ran about 7 to 12 cycles. MiXCR, run by TCRdb on the 5' RACE reads, gives a single entry per CDR3 protein. The table includes 1.5 million to 2 million distinct CDR3 sequences, under 30% detected once. Material for sequencing was blood. The receptors originated from a young woman in good health.

The rearrangement joins TRBV11-2 to TRBJ1-4; D gene uncertain. CDR1 is SGHAT, CDR2 FQNNGV, per germline. CDR3 length: 16 amino acids. The germline V and J ends were trimmed by 7 bases and 6 bases, with 21 bases remaining between them. The DNA for the CDR3 is TGTGCCAGCAACCCATTGAGTCCTGCTCGGTATGAAAAACTGTTTTTT. Its protein is CASNPLSPARYEKLFF.

This clonotype was seen only a few times. V gene TRBV15 combines with J gene TRBJ2-5, with 7 bases lining up with TRBD2. V lost 0 bases, J lost 11 bases, and 15 bases stayed unmatched. Germline V gene lookup returns CDR1 LNHNV and CDR2 YYDKDF (reference sequence). CDR3 length: 16 amino acids. CDR3 in DNA: TGTGCCACCAGCAGAGACGGCGGGAGCCCCAAGTGGGAGCAGTACTTC. This translates into CATSRDGGSPKWEQYF.

This chain joins TRBV7-2 and TRBJ1-1; D is ambiguous. Germline assignment: CDR1 SGHTA and CDR2 FQGNSA. The V gene lost 4 bases and the J gene lost 1 base, with 13 bases spanning the gap. This CDR3 spans 15 amino acids. The CDR3, as DNA: TGTGCCAGCAGCTCCAAACATCCCGGGAACACTGAAGCTTTCTTT. It specifies CASSSKHPGNTEAFF.

Here the CDR3 DNA reads TGTGCCAGCAGTTACCTCGGGACAGGGGTGGTGCCTGAAGCTTTCTTT. Encoded protein: CASSYLGTGVVPEAFF. The chain is built from TRBV6-6 and TRBJ1-1; 10 bases line up with TRBD1. Trimming took 2 bases from V and 6 from J; bases not matched to a gene: 9. The length of the CDR3 is 16 residues. Germline values: CDR1 MNHNY, CDR2 SVGAGI (reference sequence).

This clonotype occurred a few times. This chain uses TRBV12-3 or TRBV12-4 with TRBJ1-2; D is uncertain. Trimming removed 6 bases at V and 1 base at J, with 12 bases between. The CDR3 consists of 14 residues. The CDR3 nucleotides read TGTGCCAGCAGAAAATGGGGATATAACTATGGCTACACCTTC. Translation gives CASRKWGYNYGYTF.

This chain links TRBV5-1 with TRBJ2-7; D call uncertain. CDR3 length: 14 amino acids. Germline V gene lookup returns CDR1 SGHRS and CDR2 YFSETQ. V lost 4 bases to trimming and J lost 3 bases, with 14 bases between them. This CDR3 reads CASSMGKMGYEQYF. CDR3 DNA: TGCGCCAGCAGCATGGGCAAGATGGGCTACGAGCAGTACTTC.

This clonotype was observed at least ten times. This sequence joins TRBV2 and TRBJ2-5; TRBD2 might be the D (5 bases). In germline, CDR1 is SNHLY, CDR2 FYNNEI. Trimming took 6 bases from V and 0 from J, leaving 8 bases between them. The CDR3 length is 13 residues. As DNA, the CDR3 is TGTGCCAGCAGCCTGGACTACCAAGAGACCCAGTACTTC. As protein: CASSLDYQETQYF.

J is TRBJ2-5 and V is TRBV12-3 or TRBV12-4; tentative D call: TRBD1 (5 bases). V was trimmed by 2 bases and J by 5 bases, leaving 18 bases between them. There are 16 residues in the CDR3. In DNA form, the CDR3 reads TGTGCCAGCAGTTTATCGGCCGGCCAGGGTGAGGAGACCCAGTACTTC. Encoded protein: CASSLSAGQGEETQYF.

At least ten counts were recorded for this clonotype. The chain combines TRBV7-9 with TRBJ1-2, with D unresolved. V lost 4 bases, J lost 0 bases, and 6 bases lay in between. Germline lookup yields CDR1 SEHNR and CDR2 FQNEAQ (reference sequence). The CDR3 loop spans 13 amino acids. As DNA, the CDR3 is TGTGCCAGCAGCTCCAGCCCTAACTATGGCTACACCTTC. Amino acid sequence: CASSSSPNYGYTF.

The J gene is TRBJ1-2, the V gene TRBV4-2, with a possible D match to TRBD1 (6 bases). The CDR3 has 15 residues. Trimming removed 3 bases at V and 1 base at J, with 12 bases between. Germline values: CDR1 LGHNA, CDR2 YNFKEQ. The CDR3 region has the DNA TGTGCCAGCAGCCAGACCGGGGGCCGTAACTATGGCTACACCTTC. It specifies CASSQTGGRNYGYTF.

This clonotype was counted a few times. The rearrangement uses TRBV11-2 and TRBJ2-2, with D possibly being TRBD2 (5 bases). V was clipped by 0 bases and J by 8 bases, with 10 bases between them. This CDR3 has 14 amino acids. Germline loops: CDR1 SGHAT, CDR2 FQNNGV. CDR3 coding DNA: TGTGCCAGCAGCTTAGAAAGGCTAGCAGGGGAGCTGTTTTTT. This sequence encodes CASSLERLAGELFF. Full variable domain (missing parts from reference TRBV11-2 and TRBJ2-2): EAGVAQSPRYKIIEKRQSVAFWCNPISGHATLYWYQQILGQGPKLLIQFQNNGVVDDSQLPKDRFSAERLKGVDSTLKIQPAKLEDSAVYLCASSLERLAGELFFGEGSRLTVL.

Here the CDR3 DNA reads TGTGCCAGCACCGGACACCAAGAGACCCAGTACTTC. It translates to CASTGHQETQYF. The rearrangement links TRBV6-2 or TRBV6-3 to TRBJ2-5; D not certain. Germline CDR1 MNHEY, CDR2 SVGEGT. The CDR3 runs 12 residues. V lost 7 bases, J lost 0 bases, and 6 bases lay in between.

CDR3 nucleotides: TGCGCCAGCAGCTCCCTAGCTACTTCCTACGAGCAGTACTTC. This codes for CASSSLATSYEQYF. The chain uses TRBV5-1 and TRBJ2-7; tentatively, D is TRBD2 (5 bases). CDR3 length: 14 residues. Germline V gene lookup returns CDR1 SGHRS and CDR2 YFSETQ. V lost 3 bases, J lost 1 base, and 11 bases lay in between.

V is TRBV2 and J is TRBJ2-5, with D possibly TRBD1 on 6 matching bases. V lost 1 base and J 7 bases, leaving 16 bases between the germline ends. The length of the CDR3 is 15 residues. The germline V gene encodes CDR1 SNHLY and CDR2 FYNNEI. DNA for the CDR3: TGTGCCAGCAGTGAAGGGTCGGGTCAGGGGAGGACCCAGTACTTC. This encodes CASSEGSGQGRTQYF.

This chain connects TRBV20-1 to TRBJ1-2; 7 positions match TRBD1. The germline gives CDR1 DFQATT, CDR2 SNEGSKA (reference sequence). The CDR3 extends over 14 amino acids. V gave up 0 bases and J gave up 4 bases; unmatched junction bases: 5. CDR3 amino acids: CSARDPRTGYGYTF. The DNA of the CDR3 is TGCAGTGCTAGAGACCCTCGGACAGGCTATGGCTACACCTTC.

The CDR3 reads CASSPDSIGGGLGNTIYF. The DNA of the CDR3 is TGTGCCAGCAGCCCGGATTCAATTGGAGGGGGCCTCGGAAACACCATATATTTT. V and J are TRBV4-2 and TRBJ1-3; 7 nucleotides agree with TRBD1. The J segment lost 4 bases and the V segment lost 4 bases, leaving 16 bases of the junction unmatched. The CDR3 covers 18 residues. Germline V gives CDR1 LGHNA, CDR2 YNFKEQ.

J is TRBJ1-1 and V is TRBV5-4, with 9 bases lining up with TRBD1. Germline assignment: CDR1 SGHNT and CDR2 YYREEE (reference sequence). The trim removed 1 base at V and 11 bases at J, leaving 9 bases unmatched. There are 14 residues in the CDR3. In DNA, the CDR3 is TGTGCCAGCAGCTTGAACAGGGGGCCGGATCCCGCTTTCTTT. Its protein is CASSLNRGPDPAFF.

The CDR3 sequence: CASSYELNGVYEQYF. The CDR3 DNA is TGCGCCAGCAGCTACGAATTAAATGGGGTCTACGAGCAGTACTTC. The chain recombines TRBV5-1 with TRBJ2-7; no definite D call. V was clipped by 3 bases and J by 3 bases, with 16 bases between them. Germline loops: CDR1 SGHRS, CDR2 YFSETQ. The CDR3 is 15 residues long.

This rearrangement joins TRBV12-3 or TRBV12-4 to TRBJ2-7, with D uncertain. There are 13 residues in the CDR3. Trimming removed 4 bases at V and 4 bases at J, with 11 bases between. Written as DNA, the CDR3 is TGTGCCAGCAGTTGGGAACAGATTTACGAGCAGTACTTC. This gives the protein CASSWEQIYEQYF.

This clonotype has a count of ten or more. The chain employs TRBV28 and TRBJ2-6, with D perhaps matching TRBD2 (6 bases). Germline CDR1 MDHEN, CDR2 SYDVKM. This CDR3 is built from 15 residues. Trimming left V 3 bases short and J 2 bases short, with 8 bases between. The CDR3 protein is CASSLGGAGANVLTF. CDR3 DNA: TGTGCCAGCAGTTTGGGCGGGGCTGGGGCCAACGTCCTGACTTTC.